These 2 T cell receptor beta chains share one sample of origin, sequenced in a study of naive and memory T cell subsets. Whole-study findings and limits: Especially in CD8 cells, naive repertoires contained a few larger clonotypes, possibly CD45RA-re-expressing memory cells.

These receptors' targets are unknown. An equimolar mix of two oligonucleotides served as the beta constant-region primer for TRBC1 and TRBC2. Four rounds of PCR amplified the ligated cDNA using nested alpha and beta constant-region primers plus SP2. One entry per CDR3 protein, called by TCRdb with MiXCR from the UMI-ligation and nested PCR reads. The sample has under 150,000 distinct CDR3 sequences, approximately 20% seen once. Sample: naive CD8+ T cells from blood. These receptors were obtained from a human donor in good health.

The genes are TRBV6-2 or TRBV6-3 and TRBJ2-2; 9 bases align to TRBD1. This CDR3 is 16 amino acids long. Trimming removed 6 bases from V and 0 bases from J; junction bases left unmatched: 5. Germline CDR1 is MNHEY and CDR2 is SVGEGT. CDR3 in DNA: TGTGCCAGCAGCCCCGGGGACAGGGCGAACACCGGGGAGCTGTTTTTT. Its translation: CASSPGDRANTGELFF.

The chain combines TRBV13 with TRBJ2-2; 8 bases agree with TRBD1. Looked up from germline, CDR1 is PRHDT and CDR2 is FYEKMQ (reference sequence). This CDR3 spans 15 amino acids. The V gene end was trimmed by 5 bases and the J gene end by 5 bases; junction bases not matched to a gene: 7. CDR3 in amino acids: CASSQDRDGTGELFF. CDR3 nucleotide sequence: TGTGCCAGCAGCCAGGACAGGGACGGTACCGGGGAGCTGTTTTTT.